The T cell receptor beta chain described here comes from a study of T cells in Graves' hyperthyroidism and ophthalmopathy (dated by TCRdb to about 2019). For context, the study as a whole: To identify TCR V-J signatures that set the groups apart, the researchers used a discovery cohort of 100 patients, made up of fewer than 50 with Graves' ophthalmopathy and 55 to 65 with stable Graves' hyperthyroidism. The approximately 100 discovery patients were divided at random into training and test sets in a 7:3 ratio. Whether ophthalmopathy could be predicted prospectively was tested in an independent validation cohort made up of 18 to 20 hyperthyroidism patients plus 17 patients who later progressed to ophthalmopathy. The paper describes TCR Vbeta CDR3 sequencing of around 140 peripheral blood samples, made up of some 40 ophthalmopathy patients, around 78 hyperthyroidism patients and 17 progressor patients. Once sampling was done, hyperthyroidism patients were given methimazole at a starting dose of 30 mg daily, whereas ophthalmopathy patients were given high-dose intravenous methylprednisolone. In roughly six Graves' hyperthyroidism patients, the study also compared T-cell repertoires from thyroid tissue with T-cell repertoires from blood.

Stable Graves' hyperthyroidism was defined as the absence of progression to ophthalmopathy over 18 months of follow-up. Hyperthyroidism patients were aged 18 to 65 years and newly diagnosed, with disease duration of less than 2 months. Patients with uncontrolled infections, other autoimmune diseases, pregnancy or lactation were excluded. Diagnoses were based on clinical symptoms, serum thyroxine and TRAb, thyroid ultrasound and orbital computed tomography. Trizol reagent was used to extract total RNA, and RNA quality was then checked on an Agilent 2100 Bioanalyzer. The TCR beta CDR3 regions were amplified from the RNA transcripts. For the first round of RT-PCR on the TCR CDR3, the HTBI primer set was used together with the Qiagen OneStep RT-PCR kit. The libraries were constructed in a second round of multiplex PCR and then size-selected and purified. Paired-end sequencing of the libraries was performed with 100 bp reads on an Illumina HiSeq2000. Turning to the authors' computational methods: SOAPnuke was used to process the raw data, removing reads that contained adapters or uncalled bases, had a mean Phred below 15, or lacked an exact match to the constant primer or identifier. High-quality paired reads were merged with COPE v1.2.5, and unique nucleotide sequences were defined as clonotypes. MiTCR v1.1 was used to align clonotypes to the IMGT TRBV, TRBD and TRBJ reference segments. The analysis was restricted to V-J combinations with a frequency above 0.0001, which together covered around 99% of the repertoires. The TCS score was defined as the ratio of F50 (clonal expansion) to E x V (chaos), calculated using BLOSUM62-based TCRdist between CDR3 peptides within each V-J. Welch's t-statistics and random forest reduced around 520 V-J features to about 13, which were used in a naive Bayes classifier (R e1071). The Morisita-Horn index was used to measure how similar the thyroid and blood repertoires were. TCRdb cleaned the public reads at Q25 with fastp, built clones with MiXCR and kept in-frame beta chains. Rows with a matching CDR3 protein are joined into one entry that keeps the most common DNA and genes. The V and J calls, along with clone size, are taken from TCRdb and not from the paper's own processing. This sample lists a few hundred thousand distinct CDR3 sequences; roughly 46% were detected once. The ten largest clones add up to around 8% of the sample.

The germline V gene sets CDR1 to SGHVS and CDR2 to FNYEAQ. For this chain, trimming is 4 bases at the V end and 7 bases at the J end, and the number of junction bases without a gene match is 10. From cysteine to phenylalanine, the CDR3 is 14 amino acids long. The DNA shown is the 42-base CDR3, in frame from base 1. On this clonotype: Its cognate antigen has yet to be identified. Base-call qualities are not available, and no considerably larger clone is one nucleotide away.

Summary of the overall study and its limitations: In cross-validation, a model built on a 13 V-J signature told ophthalmopathy apart from stable hyperthyroidism with roughly 87% sensitivity and roughly 81% specificity, and in testing the same model reached 80%/75%. Sample size was not statistically predetermined, and blinding of investigators to group allocation was not performed. In validation, the model predicted progression to ophthalmopathy with about 71% sensitivity and around 72% specificity, a median of approximately 6.5 months before onset. Most expanded thyroid clonotypes (frequency above 0.001) were also detected in blood, suggesting blood repertoires may reflect thyroid immune responses.

The sequence came from a woman between 18 and 29 years old with Graves' hyperthyroidism. The sequenced sample consisted of peripheral blood or thyroid tissue (not recorded which). The rearranged segments are TRBV7-6 and TRBJ2-7; a stretch of 7 junction bases matches TRBD2. Read as DNA, the sequence is TGTGCCAGCAGCTCTGGCCCCTCTAGCGGAGAGCAGTACTTC. Its protein reads: CASSSGPSSGEQYF.